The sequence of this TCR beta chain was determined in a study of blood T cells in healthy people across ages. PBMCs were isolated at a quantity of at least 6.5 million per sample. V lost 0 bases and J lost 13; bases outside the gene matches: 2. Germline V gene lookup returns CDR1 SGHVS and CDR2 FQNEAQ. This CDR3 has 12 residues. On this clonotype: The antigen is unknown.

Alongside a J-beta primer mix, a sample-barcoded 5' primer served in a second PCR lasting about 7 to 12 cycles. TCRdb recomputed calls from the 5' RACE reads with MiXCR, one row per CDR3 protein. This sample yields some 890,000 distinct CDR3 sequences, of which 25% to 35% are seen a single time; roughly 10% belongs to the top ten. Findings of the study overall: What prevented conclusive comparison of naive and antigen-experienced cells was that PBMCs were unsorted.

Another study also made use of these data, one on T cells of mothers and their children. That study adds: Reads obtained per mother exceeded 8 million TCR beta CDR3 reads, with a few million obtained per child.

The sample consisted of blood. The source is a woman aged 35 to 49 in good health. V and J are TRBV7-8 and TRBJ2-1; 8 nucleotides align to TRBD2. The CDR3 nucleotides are TGTGCCAGCAGCTTAGCTGCGGGGGGTCAGTTCTTC. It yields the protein CASSLAAGGQFF. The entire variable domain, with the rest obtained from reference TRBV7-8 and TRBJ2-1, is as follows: GAGVSQSPRYKVAKRGQDVALRCDPISGHVSLFWYQQALGQGPEFLTYFQNEAQLDKSGLPSDRFFAERPEGSVSTLKIQRTQQEDSAVYLCASSLAAGGQFFGPGTRLTVL.